One and the same sample provided the 12 T cell receptor beta chains below, sequenced in a study of spatial heterogeneity in lung cancer. TCRdb re-called the 5' RACE reads through MiXCR, storing one row per CDR3 protein. The sample contains around 60,000 distinct CDR3 sequences, 7% to 10% of which appear only once. Time point meaning: sample taken at primary tumor resection. Unsorted whole RNA samples from tumor, nontumor lung or frozen PBMC were sequenced. The sequencing here drew on PBMCs, taken at surgery. All receptors derive from a female donor with early-stage non-small cell lung cancer.

This clonotype was observed at least ten times. The V call is TRBV6-2 or TRBV6-3, the J call TRBJ2-3; TRBD1 aligns across 8 bases. V lost 6 bases and J lost 4; bases outside the gene matches: 3. From germline, CDR1 is MNHEY and CDR2 SVGEGT. CDR3 length equals 13 residues. The CDR3 DNA reads as TGTGCCAGCAGGGGACAGGTGGCAGATACGCAGTATTTT. It yields the protein CASRGQVADTQYF.

This clonotype was counted ten times or more. The V gene is TRBV10-3, the J gene TRBJ2-7, with no clear D. Germline assignment: CDR1 ENHRY and CDR2 SYGVKD. Trimming removed 5 bases from V and 2 bases from J, with 10 bases in between. The length of the CDR3 is 13 residues. This chain's CDR3 is CAISKDLAYEQYF. The CDR3 region has the DNA TGTGCCATCAGTAAAGACTTAGCCTACGAGCAGTACTTC.

This clonotype came up once. This chain uses TRBV6-5 with TRBJ1-1, with D possibly TRBD1 on 6 matching bases. V gave up 5 bases and J gave up 4 bases, with 23 bases separating them. Per germline, CDR1 MNHEY and CDR2 SVGAGI. This CDR3 contains 17 residues. CDR3 loop: CASSQWERPRGTTEAFF. In nucleotides, the CDR3 is TGTGCCAGCAGTCAATGGGAAAGGCCCAGGGGTACCACTGAAGCTTTCTTT.

The table lists this clonotype with many counts. The rearrangement joins TRBV29-1 to TRBJ2-7; 11 bases fit TRBD2. The CDR3 has 16 residues. J gave up 1 base and V 3 bases, and 8 bases lay outside the gene matches. Germline V lookup: CDR1 SQVTM, CDR2 ANQGSEA. CDR3 sequence (DNA): TGCAGCGTTGACGGTAGCGGGAGGGCCAATTCCTACGAGCAGTACTTC. Protein: CSVDGSGRANSYEQYF.

This clonotype has just a few counts. CDR3: CASWTAKDGYTF. CDR3 nucleotide sequence: TGTGCCAGCTGGACAGCGAAGGATGGCTACACCTTC. This chain links TRBV6-2 or TRBV6-3 with TRBJ1-2, with D perhaps TRBD1 (6 bases). V gave up 8 bases and J gave up 6 bases, with 13 bases separating them. CDR3 length: 12 residues. Germline V gene data show CDR1 as MNHEY and CDR2 as SVGEGT.

Ten or more counts support this clonotype. The chain has TRBV6-2 or TRBV6-3 and TRBJ2-2; 9 nucleotides agree with TRBD2. Per the germline V gene, CDR1 is MNHEY and CDR2 is SVGEGT. CDR3 length: 16 amino acids. After removal of 7 bases from V and 2 bases from J, the junction contained 8 bases not matched to a gene. The CDR3 sequence: CASTPGLAGNTGELFF. CDR3 DNA sequence: TGTGCCAGCACCCCCGGGCTAGCGGGAAACACCGGGGAGCTGTTTTTT.

This clonotype occurred many times. The V and J genes are TRBV27 and TRBJ2-1, with 7 bases that match TRBD1. Germline V gene lookup returns CDR1 MNHEY and CDR2 SMNVEV (reference sequence). The CDR3 length is 15 residues. Losses at the gene ends were 4 bases for V and 0 bases for J; bases not matched to a gene: 3. The DNA of the CDR3 is TGTGCCAGCAGTTCGACAGGGAGCTCCTACAATGAGCAGTTCTTC. Encoded protein: CASSSTGSSYNEQFF.

The chain employs TRBV10-3 and TRBJ1-6; the D gene is possibly TRBD1 (5 bases). V was clipped by 6 bases and J by 0 bases, with 12 bases between them. This CDR3 spans 16 amino acids. Germline V gene lookup returns CDR1 ENHRY and CDR2 SYGVKD. CDR3 DNA: TGTGCCATCAGCCCCCGACAGAGCTCCTATAATTCACCCCTCCACTTT. Its translation: CAISPRQSSYNSPLHF.

In its sample, this clonotype was seen many times. The chain recombines TRBV5-5 with TRBJ1-1; D call uncertain. Germline lookup yields CDR1 SGHKS and CDR2 YYEKEE (reference sequence). Trimming took off 0 bases at V and 6 bases at J, with 12 bases between the two ends. The length of the CDR3 is 14 residues. CDR3 nucleotide sequence: TGTGCCAGCAGCTTGGGGGTAGGCGGATCTGAAGCTTTCTTT. It translates to CASSLGVGGSEAFF.

This clonotype was counted at least ten times. The V gene is TRBV20-1, the J gene TRBJ1-4, with 7 nucleotides matching TRBD1. Germline values: CDR1 DFQATT, CDR2 SNEGSKA (reference sequence). CDR3 length equals 15 residues. J was trimmed by 4 bases and V by 7 bases; bases with no gene match: 12. CDR3 sequence reads: CSVNGQAGSNEKLFF. The CDR3 DNA reads TGCAGTGTCAACGGACAGGCGGGAAGTAATGAAAAACTGTTTTTT.

This clonotype was found many times. The rearrangement uses TRBV27 and TRBJ1-5; no firm D call. CDR3 length: 13 residues. Germline CDR1 is MNHEY and CDR2 is SMNVEV (reference sequence). V was pared by 7 bases and J by 3 bases, with 10 bases between. CDR3 sequence (DNA): TGTGCCAGCACCACAGCAATCAATCAGCCCCAGCATTTT. This gives the protein CASTTAINQPQHF.

The sample holds many counts of this clonotype. CDR3: CSVEEGGYTF. CDR3 DNA sequence: TGCAGCGTTGAAGAAGGAGGCTACACCTTC. The gene calls are TRBV29-1 and TRBJ1-2, with D uncertain. V was clipped by 0 bases and J by 8 bases, with 4 bases between them. The CDR3 has 10 residues. Germline V lookup: CDR1 SQVTM, CDR2 ANQGSEA. Filled out from reference TRBV29-1 and TRBJ1-2, the complete variable domain reads SAVISQKPSRDICQRGTSLTIQCQVDSQVTMMFWYRQQPGQSLTLIATANQGSEATYESGFVIDKFPISRPNLTFSTLTVSNMSPEDSSIYLCSVEEGGYTFGSGTRLTVV.